This T cell receptor beta chain is from a study of cytomegalovirus exposure and HLA in healthy donors. General observations from the study: In a later analysis, several top co-occurrence clusters appeared linked to parvovirus B19, influenza, CMV and Epstein-Barr virus. Segments of the TCR beta V type were, in most cases, productive about 87% or about 30% of the time in an earlier analysis.

The PCR was carried out with 60 Vbeta primers and 13 Jbeta primers. Sequencing used immunoSEQ multiplex PCR; TCRdb keeps in-frame clones, though not all of them. Of roughly 180,000 clones detected, roughly 84% appear once; the ten largest clones hold more than 0.85%. Unrecorded immune exposure was likely among donors, who were nominally healthy when sampled. This CDR3 is built from 16 residues. From germline, CDR1 is MNHEY and CDR2 SVGAGI. Concerning this clone itself: Its target is unknown.

The clonotype was recovered from a man aged 30 to 39 in good health and CMV-seronegative. V and J are TRBV6-5 and TRBJ2-5; 7 bases line up with TRBD1. The end of the DNA is better explained by TRBJ2-7, so the J call may be wrong. Sample: PBMCs. The CDR3: CASSYSKGAASYEQYF. CDR3 coding DNA: TGTGCCAGCAGTTACTCAAAGGGGGCGGCCTCCTACGAGCAGTACTTC.